What follows describes a single T cell receptor beta chain. Its specificity is not known. This sample was included in a study of CD8+ T cells in alopecia areata. Study summary: Treated patients swallowed 5 to 10 mg of oral tofacitinib twice daily. Severity was scored as percentage of affected scalp area in treated patients. Findings and limits, study-wide: Elevated clonality characterized lesional scalp relative to normal scalp, particularly in alopecia totalis/universalis.

RNA, once extracted, was reverse transcribed into cDNA for use as the sequencing template. The repertoire was sequenced with immunoSEQ multiplex PCR; TCRdb's copy has only in-frame clones and lacks some. The sample includes some 96,000 clones, 60% to 65% of them seen just once. As to treatment: oral pan-JAK inhibitor, 5-10 mg twice daily. Both peripheral blood and punch biopsies of lesional scalp skin were obtained from patients who had alopecia areata. V lost 7 bases, J lost 1 base, and 17 bases lay in between. The CDR3 loop spans 15 amino acids. CDR1 and CDR2 from the germline V gene are MNHEY and SVGAGI.

This chain connects TRBV6-5 to TRBJ2-7, with D perhaps given as TRBD1 or TRBD2 (5 bases each). The source is a human donor with alopecia areata. Source: CD8+ T cells sorted from blood, taken at week 4, from a patient treated with tofacitinib. CDR3 in amino acids: CASTFSFGASYEQYF. The CDR3 DNA is TGTGCCAGCACCTTTAGCTTCGGGGCTTCCTACGAGCAGTACTTC.